Below, one T cell receptor beta chain is given with its context. This sample was taken from a study of shared clonotypes between healthy human individuals. Trimming removed 3 bases from V and 0 bases from J, with 9 bases in between. The germline V gene encodes CDR1 MNHEY and CDR2 SMNVEV (reference sequence). There are 14 residues in the CDR3. For sorted subsets, about 190 ng DNA per replicate equaled approximately 32,000 T cell genomes. Libraries were prepared by immunoSEQ multiplex PCR; TCRdb keeps only in-frame clonotypes and omits some of them. The repertoire holds approximately 980,000 clones, with 76% as singletons.

The genes are TRBV27 and TRBJ2-7; possible D gene TRBD2, 6 bases. Sequenced input: memory CD4+ T cells sorted from blood. The subset: CD45RA-negative fraction. This TCR came from a man aged 18-30 years in good health. The CDR3 spells CASSFLGGSYEQYF. The CDR3 DNA follows: TGTGCCAGCAGTTTCCTGGGGGGCTCCTACGAGCAGTACTTC.